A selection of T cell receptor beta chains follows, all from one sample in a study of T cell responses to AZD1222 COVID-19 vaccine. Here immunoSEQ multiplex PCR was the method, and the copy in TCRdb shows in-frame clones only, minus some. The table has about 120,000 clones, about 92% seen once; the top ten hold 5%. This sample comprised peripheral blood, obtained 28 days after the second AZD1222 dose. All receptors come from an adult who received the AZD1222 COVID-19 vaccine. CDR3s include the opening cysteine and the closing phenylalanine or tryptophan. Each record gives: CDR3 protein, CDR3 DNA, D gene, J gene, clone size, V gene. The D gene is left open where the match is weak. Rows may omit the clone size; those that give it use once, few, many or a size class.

CDR3: CASSKVGGLTTGNTIYF
DNA: TGTGCCAGCAGCAAGGTTGGGGGGCTCACCACTGGAAACACCATATATTTT
D: .
J: TRBJ1-3
size: .
V: TRBV7-2

CDR3: CASSLVGTDTQYF
DNA: TGCGCCAGCAGCTTGGTAGGCACAGATACGCAGTATTTT
D: .
J: TRBJ2-3
size: .
V: TRBV5-1

CDR3: CASRLAGGYNEQFF
DNA: TGTGCCAGTAGACTAGCGGGAGGCTACAATGAGCAGTTCTTC
D: TRBD2
J: TRBJ2-1
size: .
V: TRBV19

CDR3: CASTPAEAPYNEQFF
DNA: TGTGCCAGCACCCCAGCGGAGGCGCCCTACAATGAGCAGTTCTTC
D: .
J: TRBJ2-1
size: .
V: TRBV2

CDR3: CASHREVNSPLHF
DNA: TGTGCCAGCCATAGAGAAGTCAATTCACCCCTCCACTTT
D: .
J: TRBJ1-6
size: .
V: TRBV11-2

CDR3: CASSLARPGTSGSVNTGELFF
DNA: TGTGCCAGCAGCTTAGCCAGACCCGGGACTAGCGGGAGTGTCAACACCGGGGAGCTGTTTTTT
D: TRBD2
J: TRBJ2-2
size: once
V: TRBV7-8

CDR3: CASSFLGLAGGPQETQYF
DNA: TGTGCCAGCAGCTTCCTAGGACTAGCGGGGGGTCCGCAAGAGACCCAGTACTTC
D: TRBD2
J: TRBJ2-5
size: .
V: TRBV7-6

CDR3: CASSGGTDTQYF
DNA: TGTGCCAGCAGTGGAGGCACAGATACGCAGTATTTT
D: .
J: TRBJ2-3
size: .
V: TRBV2

CDR3: CAISETLGGNTGELFF
DNA: TGTGCCATCAGTGAGACACTGGGAGGGAACACCGGGGAGCTGTTTTTT
D: .
J: TRBJ2-2
size: .
V: TRBV10-3

CDR3: CAWSFSRVNYGYTF
DNA: TGTGCCTGGAGTTTTTCCAGGGTTAACTATGGCTACACCTTC
D: .
J: TRBJ1-2
size: .
V: TRBV30

CDR3: CASSLTGGAGETQYF
DNA: TGTGCCAGCAGCCTAACGGGCGGGGCCGGGGAGACCCAGTACTTC
D: .
J: TRBJ2-5
size: once
V: TRBV7-2

CDR3: CASSPQTLGNTEAFF
DNA: TGTGCCAGCAGTCCACAGACACTGGGGAACACTGAAGCTTTCTTT
D: .
J: TRBJ1-1
size: .
V: TRBV6-5

CDR3: CASSPRQGPPNEKLFF
DNA: TGTGCCAGCAGCCCCCGACAGGGCCCCCCTAATGAAAAACTGTTTTTT
D: TRBD1
J: TRBJ1-4
size: .
V: TRBV7-7

CDR3: CASSISSPDGEQYF
DNA: TGTGCCAGTAGTATATCTTCTCCGGACGGGGAGCAGTACTTC
D: .
J: TRBJ2-7
size: .
V: TRBV19

CDR3: CASSVDGTPLQGYTF
DNA: TGTGCCAGCAGCGTTGACGGGACGCCGCTCCAGGGCTACACCTTC
D: .
J: TRBJ1-2
size: .
V: TRBV9

CDR3: CASSMLATGSYRGNQPQHF
DNA: TGTGCCAGTAGTATGCTAGCGACAGGGAGTTATCGGGGCAATCAGCCCCAGCATTTT
D: TRBD1
J: TRBJ1-5
size: .
V: TRBV19

CDR3: CASSKGAGPTQYF
DNA: TGTGCCAGCAGCAAGGGGGCGGGCCCTACGCAGTATTTT
D: .
J: TRBJ2-3
size: few
V: TRBV21-1

CDR3: CASSFGELNEQFF
DNA: TGTGCCAGCAGTTTTGGGGAACTGAATGAGCAGTTCTTC
D: .
J: TRBJ2-1
size: .
V: TRBV12-3/TRBV12-4

CDR3: CASSGPTSTYEQYF
DNA: TGTGCCAGCAGTGGGCCGACATCGACCTACGAGCAGTACTTC
D: .
J: TRBJ2-7
size: .
V: TRBV6-2/TRBV6-3

CDR3: CACLRADAGNTIYF
DNA: TGTGCCTGCCTCAGGGCGGACGCAGGAAACACCATATATTTT
D: .
J: TRBJ1-3
size: once
V: TRBV30

CDR3: CASSYRVETQYF
DNA: TGTGCCAGCAGTTACAGGGTGGAGACCCAGTACTTC
D: .
J: TRBJ2-5
size: .
V: TRBV12-3/TRBV12-4

CDR3: CASSVVGANVLTF
DNA: TGTGCCAGCAGCGTAGTCGGGGCCAACGTCCTGACTTTC
D: .
J: TRBJ2-6
size: .
V: TRBV9

CDR3: CASSYPRAGASAGKTQYF
DNA: TGTGCCAGCAGTTATCCCCGAGCGGGGGCCTCGGCGGGTAAGACCCAGTACTTC
D: TRBD2
J: TRBJ2-5
size: .
V: TRBV6-2/TRBV6-3

CDR3: CASSEQGTATNEKLFF
DNA: TGTGCCAGCAGTGAACAAGGGACAGCAACTAATGAAAAACTGTTTTTT
D: TRBD1
J: TRBJ1-4
size: .
V: TRBV6-1

CDR3: CASSLGLTSGQGAWEQYF
DNA: TGCGCCAGCAGCTTGGGACTTACTTCGGGACAGGGGGCTTGGGAGCAGTACTTC
D: TRBD1
J: TRBJ2-7
size: .
V: TRBV5-1

CDR3: CSVGPSGETQYF
DNA: TGCAGCGTTGGCCCTAGCGGGGAGACCCAGTACTTC
D: TRBD2
J: TRBJ2-5
size: .
V: TRBV29-1

CDR3: CASSATSGRGEQFF
DNA: TGTGCCAGCTCAGCGACTAGCGGGAGAGGCGAGCAGTTCTTC
D: TRBD2
J: TRBJ2-1
size: .
V: TRBV18

CDR3: CASSSPGTGGANGYTF
DNA: TGTGCCAGCAGCTCTCCCGGGACAGGGGGCGCGAATGGCTACACCTTC
D: TRBD1
J: TRBJ1-2
size: .
V: TRBV11-2

CDR3: CASSLFTPSTNEKLFF
DNA: TGTGCCAGCAGCTTGTTTACCCCATCAACTAATGAAAAACTGTTTTTT
D: .
J: TRBJ1-4
size: .
V: TRBV5-4

CDR3: CASSSPPLTSGCGNEQFF
DNA: TGTGCCAGCAGCTCCCCCCCCTTAACTAGCGGGTGCGGTAATGAGCAGTTCTTC
D: TRBD2
J: TRBJ2-1
size: .
V: TRBV7-3

CDR3: CASSPKGAEEAFF
DNA: TGTGCCAGCTCACCAAAAGGGGCCGAAGAAGCTTTCTTT
D: .
J: TRBJ1-1
size: .
V: TRBV18

CDR3: CASSLKPAGWETQYF
DNA: TGTGCCAGCAGCTTAAAACCGGCCGGGTGGGAGACCCAGTACTTC
D: .
J: TRBJ2-5
size: few
V: TRBV7-2

CDR3: CASSFEISGANVLTF
DNA: TGTGCCAGCAGCTTCGAAATCTCTGGGGCCAACGTCCTGACTTTC
D: .
J: TRBJ2-6
size: .
V: TRBV7-2

CDR3: CAISGSANTGELFF
DNA: TGTGCCATCTCCGGCAGCGCGAACACCGGGGAGCTGTTTTTT
D: .
J: TRBJ2-2
size: .
V: TRBV10-3

CDR3: CASSQGRRGGTGSYNEQFF
DNA: TGTGCCAGCAGCCAAGGGCGGCGCGGGGGGACCGGCTCCTACAATGAGCAGTTCTTC
D: TRBD2
J: TRBJ2-1
size: .
V: TRBV3-1/TRBV3-2

CDR3: CASSQERQGGSGETQYF
DNA: TGCGCCAGCAGCCAAGAACGACAGGGAGGATCGGGAGAGACCCAGTACTTC
D: .
J: TRBJ2-5
size: .
V: TRBV4-1

CDR3: CASSLAPWGQETQYF
DNA: TGTGCCAGCAGCTTGGCACCTTGGGGGCAAGAGACCCAGTACTTC
D: .
J: TRBJ2-5
size: .
V: TRBV7-8

CDR3: CASSSRTSGSTDTQYF
DNA: TGTGCCAGCAGTTCCCGGACTAGCGGAAGCACAGATACGCAGTATTTT
D: TRBD2
J: TRBJ2-3
size: .
V: TRBV27

CDR3: CAISETLTGGSNQPQHF
DNA: TGTGCCATCAGTGAGACCCTGACAGGGGGGAGCAATCAGCCCCAGCATTTT
D: TRBD1
J: TRBJ1-5
size: .
V: TRBV10-3

CDR3: CASSLGRNNEQFF
DNA: TGTGCCAGCAGCTTAGGTCGCAACAATGAGCAGTTCTTC
D: .
J: TRBJ2-1
size: .
V: TRBV11-2